Listed here are 11 T cell receptor beta chains from one sample, sequenced in a study of T cell responses to AZD1222 COVID-19 vaccine. This table comes from immunoSEQ multiplex PCR, and its TCRdb copy is limited to in-frame clones, with some not included. In the table there are about 140,000 clones, roughly 86% of which are singletons. The sequences come from peripheral blood, collected 28 days after the second dose of the MenACWY control vaccine. Receptors originate from an adult who received the MenACWY meningococcal vaccine as a control.

The chain joins TRBV28 to TRBJ2-7; D unresolved. Trimming pared 3 bases from V and 2 bases from J, leaving 8 bases between. Germline lookup yields CDR1 MDHEN and CDR2 SYDVKM. This CDR3 region has 13 residues. CDR3 amino acids: CASSLNEPYEQYF. For the CDR3, the DNA is TGTGCCAGCAGTTTGAATGAACCCTACGAGCAGTACTTC.

The CDR3 here is CATGGGPGADTQYF. For the CDR3, the DNA is TGTGCCACCGGGGGGGGACCGGGGGCAGATACGCAGTATTTT. The chain links TRBV7-2 to TRBJ2-3; TRBD2 aligns across 8 bases. J gave up 4 bases and V 10 bases, and 10 bases lay outside the gene matches. Germline CDR1 reads SGHTA; CDR2 reads FQGNSA. CDR3 length: 14 amino acids.

The genes are TRBV7-2 and TRBJ1-2, with no clear D. The germline gives CDR1 SGHTA, CDR2 FQGNSA. The CDR3 spans 14 residues. V lost 2 bases and J 4 bases, leaving 11 bases between the germline ends. CDR3 coding DNA: TGTGCCAGCAGCTTAAGAATAGAAGTCTATGGCTACACCTTC. This codes for CASSLRIEVYGYTF.

This clone was detected only once. The V gene is TRBV28, the J gene TRBJ1-5; D call uncertain. The ends were cut back, 2 bases at V and 0 bases at J, with 5 bases in the middle. CDR1 MDHEN and CDR2 SYDVKM come from the germline V gene. The CDR3 is 14 amino acids. Written as DNA, the CDR3 is TGTGCCAGCAGTTTAGTGAATAGCAATCAGCCCCAGCATTTT. Residues: CASSLVNSNQPQHF. Full variable domain (rest looked up from reference TRBV28 and TRBJ1-5): DVKVTQSSRYLVKRTGEKVFLECVQDMDHENMFWYRQDPGLGLRLIYFSYDVKMKEKGDIPEGYSVSREKKERFSLILESASTNQTSMYLCASSLVNSNQPQHFGDGTRLSIL.

CDR3 nucleotides: TGTGCCAGCAGCTTAGGACAGGGTATCTACGAGCAGTACTTC. This gives the protein CASSLGQGIYEQYF. J is TRBJ2-7 and V is TRBV7-8; 7 bases line up with TRBD1. This CDR3 is built from 14 residues. V lost 1 base, J lost 3 bases, and 3 bases stayed unmatched. CDR1 and CDR2 (germline): SGHVS, FQNEAQ. The complete variable domain, with remaining parts taken from reference TRBV7-8 and TRBJ2-7, reads GAGVSQSPRYKVAKRGQDVALRCDPISGHVSLFWYQQALGQGPEFLTYFQNEAQLDKSGLPSDRFFAERPEGSVSTLKIQRTQQEDSAVYLCASSLGQGIYEQYFGPGTRLTVT.

This clone has just a few counts. V usage is TRBV7-3 and J usage is TRBJ2-2; 7 bases are a match to TRBD2. CDR1 and CDR2 (germline): SGHTA, FQGTGA. CDR3 size: 16 residues. Unmatched junction bases numbered 7, after V lost 6 bases and J lost 0 bases. DNA of the CDR3: TGTGCCAGCAGGCGAGGCGGGGGTACGAACACCGGGGAGCTGTTTTTT. Amino acid sequence: CASRRGGGTNTGELFF.

This clone was seen once. J is TRBJ2-1 and V is TRBV27; 9 bases are shared with TRBD2. Germline CDR1 reads MNHEY; CDR2 reads SMNVEV (reference sequence). Trimming at V came to 0 bases and at J to 0 bases, leaving 6 bases not matched to a gene. This CDR3 has 18 residues. CDR3 DNA: TGTGCCAGCAGTTTATCCATCGAGCGGGAGGCCTCCTACAATGAGCAGTTCTTC. Protein sequence: CASSLSIEREASYNEQFF.

The chain links TRBV28 to TRBJ1-2; 8 positions match TRBD1. The junction had 0 bases not matched to a gene; V was cut back by 3 bases and J by 6 bases. The CDR3 loop spans 12 amino acids. The germline CDR1 and CDR2 sequences are MDHEN and SYDVKM. The CDR3 is CASSFRGHGYTF. CDR3 bases: TGTGCCAGCAGTTTCAGGGGGCATGGCTACACCTTC.

V is TRBV5-5 and J is TRBJ1-6, with 9 bases identical to TRBD1. Germline V lookup: CDR1 SGHKS, CDR2 YYEKEE (reference sequence). This CDR3 is built from 13 residues. J was trimmed by 8 bases and V by 6 bases; bases with no gene match: 3. CDR3 loop: CASTRTGDSPLHF. CDR3 DNA sequence: TGTGCCAGCACACGGACAGGGGATTCACCCCTCCACTTT.

The CDR3 region is CASSFTGPSYEQYF. In DNA form, the CDR3 reads TGCGCCAGCAGCTTTACGGGACCCTCCTACGAGCAGTACTTC. The J gene is TRBJ2-7, the V gene TRBV5-1, with D perhaps given as TRBD1 or TRBD2 (5 bases each). Germline V lookup: CDR1 SGHRS, CDR2 YFSETQ. The CDR3 is 14 residues long. V was pared by 2 bases and J by 0 bases, with 9 bases between.

CDR3 amino acids: CASSPGTGGAYRPLHF. For the CDR3, the DNA is TGTGCCAGCAGCCCCGGGACAGGGGGCGCGTATCGACCCCTCCACTTT. The rearrangement joins TRBV7-9 to TRBJ1-6; 12 bases fit TRBD1. J gave up 12 bases and V 5 bases, and 11 bases lay outside the gene matches. Germline V gene data show CDR1 as SEHNR and CDR2 as FQNEAQ (reference sequence). The CDR3 loop spans 16 amino acids.